This T cell receptor (beta chain) was recorded in a study of beta chain features in type 1 diabetes. General study results and limits: In patients and controls equally, PCR might favor templates that are shorter.

CD45RO/CCR7/CD25/CD127/CD95/CD27 separated CD4+ naive, central memory, regulatory and stem cell-like memory cells by sorting. Germline CDR1 SGDLS, CDR2 YYNGEE. The CDR3 covers 15 residues. The ends were cut back, 4 bases at V and 4 bases at J, with 15 bases in the middle. Turning to this clone: The antigen remains undetermined.

The sequenced template was cDNA made from the entire isolated RNA. The table came from immunoSEQ multiplex PCR; TCRdb's copy has only in-frame clones and leaves some out. The data contain around 300,000 clones, roughly 11% of them singletons. V usage is TRBV9 and J usage is TRBJ2-1; D possibly corresponds to TRBD2 (6 bases). This receptor was identified in a woman aged 25 to 45 in good health. Source material: naive CD4+ T cells from blood. The CDR3 coding sequence is TGTGCCAGCAGCACAACCGGGACTGGGTACAATGAGCAGTTCTTC. Translation gives CASSTTGTGYNEQFF.